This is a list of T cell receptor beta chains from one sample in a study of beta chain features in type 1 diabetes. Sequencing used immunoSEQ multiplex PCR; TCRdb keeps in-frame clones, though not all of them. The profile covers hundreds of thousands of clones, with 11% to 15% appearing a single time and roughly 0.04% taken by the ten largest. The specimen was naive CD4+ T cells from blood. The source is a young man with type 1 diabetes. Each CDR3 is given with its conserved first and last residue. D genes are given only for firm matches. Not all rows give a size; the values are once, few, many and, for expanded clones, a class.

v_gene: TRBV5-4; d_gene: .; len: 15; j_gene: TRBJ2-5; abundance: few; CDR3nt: TGTGCCAGCAGCTTGACAGGGCCGAGGGAAGAGACCCAGTACTTC; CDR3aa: CASSLTGPREETQYF
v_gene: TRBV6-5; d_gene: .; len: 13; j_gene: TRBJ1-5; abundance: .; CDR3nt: TGTGCCAGCACCCTAGGGGAAAATCAGCCCCAGCATTTT; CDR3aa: CASTLGENQPQHF
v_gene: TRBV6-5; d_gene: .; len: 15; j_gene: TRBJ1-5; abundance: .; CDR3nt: TGTGCCAGCAGTCCCGGACAGTCTAGCAATCAGCCCCAGCATTTT; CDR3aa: CASSPGQSSNQPQHF
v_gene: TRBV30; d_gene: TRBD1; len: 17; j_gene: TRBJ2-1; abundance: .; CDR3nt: TGTGCCTGGAGTTCCATACCCTCGAATAGGGGGCAACGTGAGCAGTTCTTC; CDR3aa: CAWSSIPSNRGQREQFF
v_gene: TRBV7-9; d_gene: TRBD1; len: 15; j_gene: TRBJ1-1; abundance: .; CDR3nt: TGTGCCAGCAGCTTAGCGCTTCGGGACAGGGGGATAGCTTTCTTT; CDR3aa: CASSLALRDRGIAFF
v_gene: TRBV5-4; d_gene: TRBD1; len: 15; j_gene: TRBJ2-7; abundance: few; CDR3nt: TGTGCCAGCAGCCCCGGACAGGCCTCCCGGGGCGAGCAGTACTTC; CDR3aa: CASSPGQASRGEQYF
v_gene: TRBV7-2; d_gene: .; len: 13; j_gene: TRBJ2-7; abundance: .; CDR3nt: TGTGCCAGCAGTTCAGGCCCGAGCTACGAGCAGTACTTC; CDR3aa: CASSSGPSYEQYF
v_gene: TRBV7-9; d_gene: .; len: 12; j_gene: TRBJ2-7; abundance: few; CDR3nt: TGTGCCAGCAGATCAGACAGTCACGAGCAGTACTTC; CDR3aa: CASRSDSHEQYF
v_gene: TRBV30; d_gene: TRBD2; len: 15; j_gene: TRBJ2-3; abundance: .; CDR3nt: TGTGCCTGGACCCCACTAGCGGGGGGCACAGATACGCAGTATTTT; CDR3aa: CAWTPLAGGTDTQYF
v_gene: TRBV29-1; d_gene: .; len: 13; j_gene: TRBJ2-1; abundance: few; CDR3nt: TGCAGCGTTGCATGGGGGGTAACAGATGAGCAGTTCTTC; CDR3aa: CSVAWGVTDEQFF
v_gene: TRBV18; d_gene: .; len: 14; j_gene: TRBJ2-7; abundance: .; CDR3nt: TGTGCCAGCTCACCACCGGCACTGCATTACGAGCAGTACTTC; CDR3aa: CASSPPALHYEQYF
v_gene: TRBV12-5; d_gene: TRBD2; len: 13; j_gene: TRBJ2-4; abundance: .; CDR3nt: TGTGCTAGTGGTTTGTCTTCGAGCGGGAGACAGTACTTC; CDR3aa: CASGLSSSGRQYF
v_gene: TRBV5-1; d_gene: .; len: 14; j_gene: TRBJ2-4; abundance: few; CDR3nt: TGCGCCAGCAGCTTGAGTACGGGCCGAAACATTCAGTACTTC; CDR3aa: CASSLSTGRNIQYF
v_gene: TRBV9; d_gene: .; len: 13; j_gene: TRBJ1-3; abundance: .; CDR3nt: TGTGCCAGCAGCAACCGACCCGGGAACACCATATATTTT; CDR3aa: CASSNRPGNTIYF
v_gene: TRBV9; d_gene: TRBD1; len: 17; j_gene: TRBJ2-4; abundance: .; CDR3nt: TGTGCCAGCAGCGACCGACAGGGACCTCTAGCCAAAAACATTCAGTACTTC; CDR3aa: CASSDRQGPLAKNIQYF
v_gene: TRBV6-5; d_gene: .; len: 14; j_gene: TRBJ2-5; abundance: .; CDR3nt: TGTGCCACCAGACTACACCACGATCAAGAGACCCAGTACTTC; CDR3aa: CATRLHHDQETQYF
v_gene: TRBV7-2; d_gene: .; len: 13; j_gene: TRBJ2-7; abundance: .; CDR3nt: TGTGCCAGCAGCTGGGGACCCGCGGCCGAGCAGTACTTC; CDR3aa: CASSWGPAAEQYF
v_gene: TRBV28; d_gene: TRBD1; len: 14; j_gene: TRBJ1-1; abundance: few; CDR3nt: TGTGCCAGCAGCCTTTCGACAGGGAGCACTGAAGCTTTCTTT; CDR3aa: CASSLSTGSTEAFF
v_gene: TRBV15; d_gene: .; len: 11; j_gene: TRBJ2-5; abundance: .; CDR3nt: TGTGCCACCAGCAGAGAAGAGACCCAGTACTTC; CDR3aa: CATSREETQYF
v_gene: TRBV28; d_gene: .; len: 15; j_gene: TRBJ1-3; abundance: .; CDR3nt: TGTGCCAGCAGGATGACAACCTACTCTGGAAACACCATATATTTT; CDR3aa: CASRMTTYSGNTIYF
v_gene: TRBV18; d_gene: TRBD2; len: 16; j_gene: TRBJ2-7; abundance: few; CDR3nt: TGTGCCAGCTCACCTATCGGACTAGCGGCTTCCTACGAGCAGTACTTC; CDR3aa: CASSPIGLAASYEQYF
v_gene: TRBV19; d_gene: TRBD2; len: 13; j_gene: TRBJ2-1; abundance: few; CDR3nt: TGTGCCAGTAAACGGCTAGCGGGAGCTGAGCAGTTCTTC; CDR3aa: CASKRLAGAEQFF
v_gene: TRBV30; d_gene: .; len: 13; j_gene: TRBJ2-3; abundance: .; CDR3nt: TGTGCCTGGAGTATAGGGGGGGGAGATACGCAGTATTTT; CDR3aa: CAWSIGGGDTQYF
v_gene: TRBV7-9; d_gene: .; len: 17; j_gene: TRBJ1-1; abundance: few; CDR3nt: TGTGCCAGCAGCTTAGCCCGAGGAGGGACTATGAACACTGAAGCTTTCTTT; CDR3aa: CASSLARGGTMNTEAFF
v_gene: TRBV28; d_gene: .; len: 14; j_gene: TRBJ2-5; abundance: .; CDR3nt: TGTGCCAGCAGTACCCCCGACAGTAGCGAGACCCAGTACTTC; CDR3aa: CASSTPDSSETQYF
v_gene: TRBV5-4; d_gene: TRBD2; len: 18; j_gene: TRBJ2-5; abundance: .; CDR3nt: TGTGCCAGCAGCCGCGGGACTAGCGGGGAATTGGTCCGAGAGACCCAGTACTTC; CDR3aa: CASSRGTSGELVRETQYF
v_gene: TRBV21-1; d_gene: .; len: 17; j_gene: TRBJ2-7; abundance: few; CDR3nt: TGTGCCAGCAGCAAATTCCGACCCGGGACAGGTCTCAACGAGCAGTACTTC; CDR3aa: CASSKFRPGTGLNEQYF
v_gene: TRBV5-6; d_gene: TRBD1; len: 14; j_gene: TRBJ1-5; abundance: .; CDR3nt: TGTGCCAGCAGCTTGGGGACAGGGGTTGAGCCCCAGCATTTT; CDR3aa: CASSLGTGVEPQHF
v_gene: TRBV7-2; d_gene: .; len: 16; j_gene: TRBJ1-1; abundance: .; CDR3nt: TGTGCCAGCAGCCGGTACCCACCTAGGGGGAACACTGAAGCTTTCTTT; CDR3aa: CASSRYPPRGNTEAFF
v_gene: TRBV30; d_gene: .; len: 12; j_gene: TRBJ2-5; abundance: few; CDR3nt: TGTGCCTGGAGTGGGTACTGGGAGACCCAGTACTTC; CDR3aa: CAWSGYWETQYF